Following are 19 T cell receptor beta chains from one sample sequenced in a study of T cell responses to AZD1222 COVID-19 vaccine. Profiling relied on immunoSEQ multiplex PCR, and the TCRdb table lists in-frame clones only, not all of them. The sample lists about 40,000 clones; approximately 88% were seen once. The sequencing here drew on peripheral blood, taken 28 days after the second AZD1222 dose. Receptors originate from an adult who received the AZD1222 COVID-19 vaccine.

V and J are TRBV10-3 and TRBJ2-7, with 7 nucleotides matching TRBD2. J lost 2 bases, V lost 2 bases, and 6 bases had no gene match. Germline assignment: CDR1 ENHRY and CDR2 SYGVKD. This CDR3 is 15 amino acids long. CDR3 bases: TGTGCCATCAGTGAGGGGATTGCGGGGGCCTACGAGCAGTACTTC. Translated, it gives CAISEGIAGAYEQYF.

To note about this clone: One junction end disagrees with the germline gene, perhaps due to a read error. Different DNA sequences within this sample yield the same CDR3. The J gene is TRBJ2-7, the V gene TRBV18, with unresolved D. The CDR3 loop spans 13 amino acids. Germline lookup yields CDR1 KGHSH and CDR2 LQKENI. The CDR3 coding sequence is TGTGCCAGCTCACCGGGCAGTTCCTATGAGCAGTACTTC. As protein: CASSPGSSYEQYF. Using reference TRBV18 and TRBJ2-7 for the parts outside the CDR3, the full variable domain is NAGVMQNPRHLVRRRGQEARLRCSPMKGHSHVYWYRQLPEEGLKFMVYLQKENIIDESGMPKERFSAEFPKEGPSILRIQQVVRGDSAAYFCASSPGSSYEQYFGPGTRLTVT.

The chain couples TRBV6-5 to TRBJ1-5; the match to TRBD1 covers 10 bases. CDR1 MNHEY and CDR2 SVGAGI come from the germline V gene. This CDR3 comprises 12 residues. Trimming cost V 10 bases and J 5 bases; bases outside gene matches: 2. The CDR3 region is CATGQGDQPQHF. CDR3 DNA sequence: TGTGCCACAGGACAGGGGGATCAGCCCCAGCATTTT.

This chain connects TRBV30 to TRBJ2-1, with D possibly matching TRBD2 (7 bases). Trimming took 7 bases from V and 8 from J, leaving 18 bases between them. CDR3 length: 13 residues. CDR1 is GTSNPN and CDR2 is SVGIG in the germline V gene (reference sequence). The chain's CDR3 is CASTPGGRDEQFF. Here the CDR3 DNA reads TGTGCCTCAACCCCGGGGGGCAGGGATGAGCAGTTCTTC. Filled out from reference TRBV30 and TRBJ2-1, the complete variable domain reads SQTIHQWPATLVQPVGSPLSLECTVEGTSNPNLYWYRQAAGRGLQLLFYSVGIGQISSEVPQNLSASRPQDRQFILSSKKLLLSDSGFYLCASTPGGRDEQFFGPGTRLTVL.

V gene TRBV7-3 combines with J gene TRBJ1-1, with D perhaps matching TRBD1 (6 bases). V was trimmed by 5 bases and J by 5 bases, leaving 12 bases between them. Germline V gene sequence: CDR1 SGHTA, CDR2 FQGTGA. The CDR3 totals 13 residues. In DNA, the CDR3 is TGTGCCAGCAGCCCCAGGGGCCGGACTGAAGCTTTCTTT. It is translated as CASSPRGRTEAFF.

A word on this clone: The junction differs from germline at one of its ends, possibly a read error. V and J are TRBV7-9 and TRBJ2-2; possibly TRBD1 for D (6 bases). The CDR3 totals 13 residues. Germline values: CDR1 SEHNR, CDR2 FQNEAQ (reference sequence). The CDR3 loop reads CASSLGYGTPRPF. The DNA for the CDR3 is TGTGCCAGCAGCTTAGGGTACGGGACACCTCGACCTTTT. Looking up the rest from reference TRBV7-9 and TRBJ2-2 gives the full variable domain: DTGVSQNPRHKITKRGQNVTFRCDPISEHNRLYWYRQTLGQGPEFLTYFQNEAQLEKSRLLSDRFSAERPKGSFSTLEIQRTEQGDSAMYLCASSLGYGTPRPFGEGSRLTVL.

This chain joins TRBV7-8 and TRBJ1-1; D ambiguous. The ends were cut back, 6 bases at V and 1 base at J, with 9 bases in the middle. The CDR3 is made up of 13 amino acids. Germline CDR1 and CDR2: SGHVS and FQNEAQ. The CDR3 DNA is TGTGCCAGCAGTAAGGGTGAGAACACTGAAGCTTTCTTT. Translated: CASSKGENTEAFF.

The chain is built from TRBV7-8 and TRBJ1-5; 8 bases match TRBD1. With V trimmed by 1 base and J by 4 bases, 3 bases remained unmatched. This CDR3 region has 15 residues. Germline V gene lookup returns CDR1 SGHVS and CDR2 FQNEAQ. In nucleotides, the CDR3 is TGTGCCAGCAGCTTAGTACAGGGGGAGAATCAGCCCCAGCATTTT. This codes for CASSLVQGENQPQHF.

This chain links TRBV2 with TRBJ2-7; 13 nucleotides align to TRBD2. Trimming cost V 7 bases and J 0 bases; bases outside gene matches: 6. The CDR3 is made up of 16 amino acids. From germline, CDR1 is SNHLY and CDR2 FYNNEI. The CDR3: CASKGLAGKSSYEQYF. CDR3 DNA sequence: TGTGCCAGCAAGGGACTAGCGGGAAAAAGCTCCTACGAGCAGTACTTC. Full variable domain (missing parts from reference TRBV2 and TRBJ2-7): EPEVTQTPSHQVTQMGQEVILRCVPISNHLYFYWYRQILGQKVEFLVSFYNNEISEKSEIFDDQFSVERPDGSNFTLKIRSTKLEDSAMYFCASKGLAGKSSYEQYFGPGTRLTVT.

This rearrangement joins TRBV5-6 to TRBJ2-1, with 9 nucleotides matching TRBD2. With 0 bases clipped from V and 7 bases from J, the junction kept 11 bases outside the gene matches. The germline CDR1 and CDR2 sequences are SGHDT and YYEEEE. The CDR3 is made up of 17 amino acids. The CDR3 coding sequence is TGTGCCAGCAGCTTGGGACTAGCGGCCTCCCCGGGGAATGAGCAGTTCTTC. This sequence encodes CASSLGLAASPGNEQFF.

The rearrangement joins TRBV28 to TRBJ1-1; D is ambiguous. CDR3 length equals 14 residues. Germline V lookup: CDR1 MDHEN, CDR2 SYDVKM. V was cut by 2 bases and J by 1 base, with 8 bases left in between. The CDR3 sequence is CASSLVRWNTEAFF. CDR3 bases: TGTGCCAGCAGTTTAGTGAGGTGGAACACTGAAGCTTTCTTT.

The chain recombines TRBV11-3 with TRBJ2-2, with 7 bases matching TRBD1. The CDR3 contains 16 residues. V shed 5 bases and J 3 bases; nucleotides not matched to a gene: 9. Germline lookup yields CDR1 SGHNT and CDR2 YENEEA. This CDR3 reads CASSPPVRGHTGELFF. CDR3 in DNA: TGTGCCAGCAGCCCCCCCGTGAGGGGGCACACCGGGGAGCTGTTTTTT.

The chain is built from TRBV18 and TRBJ2-3; D is unclear. This CDR3 comprises 13 residues. Trimming removed 0 bases from V and 5 bases from J, with 6 bases in between. The germline V gene encodes CDR1 KGHSH and CDR2 LQKENI. This chain's CDR3 is CASSPPTRDTQYF. CDR3 DNA: TGTGCCAGCTCACCACCCACACGAGATACGCAGTATTTT.

The J gene is TRBJ1-5, the V gene TRBV7-9; 9 bases are shared with TRBD1. The CDR3 length is 15 residues. Germline CDR1 is SEHNR and CDR2 is FQNEAQ (reference sequence). With 5 bases clipped from V and 6 bases from J, the junction kept 8 bases outside the gene matches. The CDR3 DNA reads as TGTGCCAGCAGCGACCGGGACAGGGCGGGTCAGCCCCAGCATTTT. Its protein product is CASSDRDRAGQPQHF.

A few counts support this clone. V is TRBV6-6 and J is TRBJ2-5, with 8 bases identical to TRBD2. This CDR3 contains 16 residues. Losses at the gene ends were 0 bases for V and 1 base for J; bases not matched to a gene: 4. Germline V gene sequence: CDR1 MNHNY, CDR2 SVGAGI (reference sequence). DNA of the CDR3: TGTGCCAGCAGTTACTCGATGCGGGGGGCCCAAGAGACCCAGTACTTC. Its translation: CASSYSMRGAQETQYF.

This chain joins TRBV5-8 and TRBJ2-3; 9 nucleotides align to TRBD2. The trim removed 0 bases at V and 2 bases at J, leaving 4 bases unmatched. This CDR3 has 16 amino acids. Germline CDR1 and CDR2: SGHTS and YDEGEE. CDR3 bases: TGTGCCAGCAGCTTGGGGATAGCGGGGGACACAGATACGCAGTATTTT. As protein: CASSLGIAGDTDTQYF.

This chain links TRBV7-2 with TRBJ2-5; a possible D gene is TRBD1 (6 bases). Germline CDR1 and CDR2: SGHTA and FQGNSA. This CDR3 comprises 11 residues. With 3 bases removed from V and 7 bases from J, the gap between germline ends came to 6 bases. The CDR3 DNA reads as TGTGCCAGCAGCTTCAGGGGGACCCAGTACTTC. Encoded protein: CASSFRGTQYF.

The chain joins TRBV11-3 to TRBJ2-1; the D call may be TRBD1 or TRBD2 (5 bases each). The CDR3 runs to 13 residues. Germline CDR1 SGHNT, CDR2 YENEEA. The V end was cut by 5 bases, the J end by 9 bases, with 14 bases between. CDR3 sequence: CASSRGPGPEQFF. The CDR3 DNA reads TGTGCCAGCAGCCGAGGACCGGGACCTGAGCAGTTCTTC. Complete variable domain (other parts from reference TRBV11-3 and TRBJ2-1): EAGVVQSPRYKIIEKKQPVAFWCNPISGHNTLYWYLQNLGQGPELLIRYENEEAVDDSQLPKDRFSAERLKGVDSTLKIQPAELGDSAVYLCASSRGPGPEQFFGPGTRLTVL.

This clone appeared once. The rearrangement joins TRBV2 to TRBJ1-4; a weak D match, TRBD1 (6 bases). Between the trimmed V and J ends, which lost 1 base and 8 bases, there was a span of 14 bases. The CDR3 is made up of 15 amino acids. The germline V gene encodes CDR1 SNHLY and CDR2 FYNNEI. The CDR3 DNA follows: TGTGCCAGCAGTGAAGGTCAGGGGAGGGCGGAAAAACTGTTTTTT. Residues: CASSEGQGRAEKLFF. The full variable domain, its missing parts supplied by reference TRBV2 and TRBJ1-4, is EPEVTQTPSHQVTQMGQEVILRCVPISNHLYFYWYRQILGQKVEFLVSFYNNEISEKSEIFDDQFSVERPDGSNFTLKIRSTKLEDSAMYFCASSEGQGRAEKLFFGSGTQLSVL.